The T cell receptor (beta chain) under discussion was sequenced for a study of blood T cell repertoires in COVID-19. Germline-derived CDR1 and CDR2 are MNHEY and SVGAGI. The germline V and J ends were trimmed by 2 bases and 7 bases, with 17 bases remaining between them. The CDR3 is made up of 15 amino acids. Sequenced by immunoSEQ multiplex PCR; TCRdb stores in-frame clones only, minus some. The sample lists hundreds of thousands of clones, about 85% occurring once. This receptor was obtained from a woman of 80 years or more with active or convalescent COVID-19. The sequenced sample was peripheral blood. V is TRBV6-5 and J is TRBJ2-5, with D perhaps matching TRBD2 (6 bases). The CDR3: CASSYGGARIGTQYF. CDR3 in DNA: TGTGCCAGCAGTTACGGCGGGGCCCGTATCGGGACCCAGTACTTC.